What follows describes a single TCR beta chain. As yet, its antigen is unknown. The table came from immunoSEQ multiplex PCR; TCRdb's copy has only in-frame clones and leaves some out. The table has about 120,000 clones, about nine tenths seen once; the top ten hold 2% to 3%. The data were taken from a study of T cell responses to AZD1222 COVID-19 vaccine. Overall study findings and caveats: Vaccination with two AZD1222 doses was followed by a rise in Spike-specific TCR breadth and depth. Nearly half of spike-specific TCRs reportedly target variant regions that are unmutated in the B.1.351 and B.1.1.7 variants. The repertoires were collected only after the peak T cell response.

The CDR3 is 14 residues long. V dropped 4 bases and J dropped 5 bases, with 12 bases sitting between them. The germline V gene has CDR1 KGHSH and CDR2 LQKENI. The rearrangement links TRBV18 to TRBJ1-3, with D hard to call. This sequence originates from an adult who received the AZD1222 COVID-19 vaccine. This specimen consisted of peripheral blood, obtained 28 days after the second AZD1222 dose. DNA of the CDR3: TGTGCCAGCTCACTTGGTACCGGGAGAAACACCATATATTTT. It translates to CASSLGTGRNTIYF.